Listed here are 21 T cell receptor beta chains from one sample, sequenced in a study of response to subunit inactivated influenza vaccine (dated by TCRdb to 2017 to 2018). Library preparation was by RT-PCR. Instrument used: Illumina HiSeq 2500. TCRdb trimmed public reads at Q25 via fastp, called clones via MiXCR and kept in-frame beta chains. Identical CDR3 protein sequences are pooled into one entry, listed with their most common genes and DNA. The sample contains hundreds of thousands of distinct CDR3 sequences, 10% to 15% of them found a single time. In total, the top ten clones hold around 13% of the sample. What the time point label conveys for this sample: 40 to 45 days after influenza vaccine administration. The input for sequencing was PBMCs from blood, taken roughly 47 days after vaccination. The receptors here all came from a man aged 50-59 years who received an inactivated influenza vaccine. Donor details come from another sample of the same person, matched by shared clones.

This clonotype occurred many times. The chain employs TRBV2 and TRBJ2-7; D unclear. Germline CDR1 is SNHLY and CDR2 is FYNNEI. Between the trimmed V and J ends, which lost 4 bases and 3 bases, there was a span of 4 bases. The CDR3 consists of 11 residues. Here the CDR3 DNA reads TGTGCCAGCAGTGCTCTCTACGAGCAGTACTTC. Translated, it gives CASSALYEQYF.

J is TRBJ2-5 and V is TRBV5-1, with 7 bases lining up with TRBD1. There are 14 residues in the CDR3. V lost 0 bases and J lost 7; bases outside the gene matches: 6. CDR1 SGHRS and CDR2 YFSETQ come from the germline V gene. The DNA for the CDR3 is TGCGCCAGCAGCTTGGCCGCGGCAGGGGGGACCCAGTACTTC. This translates into CASSLAAAGGTQYF.

This clonotype was detected a few times. CDR3: CASTSGRGSYFTDTQYF. Written as DNA, the CDR3 is TGTGCCAGCACCAGTGGTCGGGGGTCTTACTTCACAGATACGCAGTATTTT. The rearrangement links TRBV7-9 to TRBJ2-3, with TRBD2 as a possible D gene (6 bases). The V and J ends lost 7 bases and 2 bases respectively, with 22 bases between them. This CDR3 is built from 17 residues. The V gene's germline CDR1 is SEHNR and CDR2 FQNEAQ (reference sequence).

The gene calls are TRBV5-6 and TRBJ2-2; 9 positions match TRBD1. The CDR3 is 15 residues long. Germline V gene sequence: CDR1 SGHDT, CDR2 YYEEEE. V lost 4 bases to trimming and J lost 7 bases; unmatched junction nucleotides: 8. CDR3: CASSVLQGAGGELFF. The DNA of the CDR3 is TGTGCCAGCAGCGTCCTACAGGGGGCCGGCGGGGAGCTGTTTTTT.

The sample holds many counts of this clonotype. The chain couples TRBV28 to TRBJ1-1; unclear D gene. V was shortened by 6 bases and J by 5 bases, with 13 bases between the two germline ends. The CDR3 runs to 13 residues. Per germline, CDR1 MDHEN and CDR2 SYDVKM. The CDR3 nucleotides are TGTGCCAGCAGCCTTACCCGGAAAACTGAAGCTTTCTTT. It is translated as CASSLTRKTEAFF. The variable domain in full, with the rest retrieved from reference TRBV28 and TRBJ1-1, is DVKVTQSSRYLVKRTGEKVFLECVQDMDHENMFWYRQDPGLGLRLIYFSYDVKMKEKGDIPEGYSVSREKKERFSLILESASTNQTSMYLCASSLTRKTEAFFGQGTRLTVV.

There are a few counts of this clonotype. J is TRBJ1-6 and V is TRBV4-1, with D possibly matching TRBD1 (6 bases). Germline V gene data show CDR1 as MGHRA and CDR2 as YSYEKL. This CDR3 contains 14 residues. Trimming removed 1 base from V and 14 bases from J, with 15 bases in between. CDR3 coding DNA: TGCGCCAGCAGCCAAGGGTGGTACGACAGGACCCTCCACTTT. It translates to CASSQGWYDRTLHF.

This chain joins TRBV10-3 and TRBJ2-7, with 7 bases that match TRBD2. The J segment lost 3 bases and the V segment lost 6 bases, leaving 8 bases of the junction unmatched. The CDR3 consists of 14 residues. Germline V lookup: CDR1 ENHRY, CDR2 SYGVKD. This CDR3 is CAIRIAGEGYEQYF. DNA for the CDR3: TGTGCCATCAGAATTGCGGGAGAGGGCTACGAGCAGTACTTC.

The DNA of the CDR3 is TGTGCCAGCTCTAGGAGATTGTCCTACAATGAGCAGTTCTTC. Its protein is CASSRRLSYNEQFF. V is TRBV12-3 or TRBV12-4 and J is TRBJ2-1; D gene uncertain. V gave up 8 bases and J gave up 1 base, with 12 bases separating them. There are 14 residues in the CDR3.

The V call is TRBV18, the J call TRBJ2-2, with 10 bases lining up with TRBD2. Losses at the gene ends were 0 bases for V and 2 bases for J; bases not matched to a gene: 15. Per germline, CDR1 KGHSH and CDR2 LQKENI. This CDR3 region has 21 residues. The CDR3 bases are TGTGCCAGCTCACCACCTCGACTAGCGGGTCACCCGCAGGCTAACACCGGGGAGCTGTTTTTT. This codes for CASSPPRLAGHPQANTGELFF.

This clonotype came up many times. The V gene is TRBV5-6, the J gene TRBJ2-7; D possibly corresponds to TRBD2 (6 bases). Germline V lookup: CDR1 SGHDT, CDR2 YYEEEE. The CDR3 has 15 amino acids. The V gene lost 3 bases and the J gene lost 3 bases, with 16 bases spanning the gap. This CDR3 is CASSSVPQAGYEQYF. In DNA form, the CDR3 reads TGTGCCAGCAGCTCAGTGCCGCAAGCGGGCTACGAGCAGTACTTC. The complete variable domain, with remaining parts taken from reference TRBV5-6 and TRBJ2-7, reads DAGVTQSPTHLIKTRGQQVTLRCSPKSGHDTVSWYQQALGQGPQFIFQYYEEEERQRGNFPDRFSGHQFPNYSSELNVNALLLGDSALYLCASSSVPQAGYEQYFGPGTRLTVT.

This clonotype was counted between two and nine times. V usage is TRBV4-1 and J usage is TRBJ2-1, with 10 bases aligning to TRBD1. CDR1 and CDR2 (germline): MGHRA, YSYEKL. After removal of 3 bases from V and 9 bases from J, the junction contained 5 bases not matched to a gene. The CDR3 covers 14 residues. The CDR3 DNA reads as TGCGCCAGCAGCCACGGACAGGGGGTCGGTGAGCAGTTCTTC. This translates into CASSHGQGVGEQFF.

This chain connects TRBV2 to TRBJ2-3, with 8 positions matching TRBD1. This CDR3 spans 14 amino acids. Germline V CDR1 and CDR2: SNHLY, FYNNEI. Losses at the gene ends were 8 bases for V and 0 bases for J; bases not matched to a gene: 4. CDR3 coding DNA: TGTGCCAGCCAGTGGGACAGGAGCACAGATACGCAGTATTTT. The encoded protein is CASQWDRSTDTQYF.

This clonotype was detected only a few times. V and J are TRBV24-1 and TRBJ2-2, with a tentative D call TRBD2 (7 bases). V was trimmed by 12 bases and J by 2 bases, leaving 15 bases between them. The germline V gene encodes CDR1 KGHDR and CDR2 SFDVKD. This CDR3 is built from 14 residues. The CDR3 region is CAAGAGPNTGELFF. CDR3 DNA: TGTGCCGCGGGGGCGGGTCCCAACACCGGGGAGCTGTTTTTT.

This clonotype was detected only a few times. The chain is built from TRBV11-2 and TRBJ2-1, with 12 bases that match TRBD2. Germline lookup yields CDR1 SGHAT and CDR2 FQNNGV. The CDR3 totals 21 residues. V gave up 1 base and J gave up 0 bases; unmatched junction bases: 13. CDR3 coding DNA: TGTGCCAGCAGCTTAGTCCGTAGGACTAGCGGGATGGGGAGCTCCTACAATGAGCAGTTCTTC. This sequence encodes CASSLVRRTSGMGSSYNEQFF.

A few counts support this clonotype. The chain couples TRBV24-1 to TRBJ2-1, with a tentative D call TRBD1 (6 bases). V lost 4 bases and J 4 bases, leaving 16 bases between the germline ends. Per germline, CDR1 KGHDR and CDR2 SFDVKD. CDR3 length: 16 amino acids. CDR3 region: CATSDPRLGGYNEQFF. For the CDR3, the DNA is TGTGCCACCAGTGACCCCCGATTAGGGGGATACAATGAGCAGTTCTTC.

The rearrangement uses TRBV12-3 or TRBV12-4 and TRBJ1-1; 7 bases fit TRBD1. This CDR3 spans 15 amino acids. V shed 6 bases and J 5 bases; nucleotides not matched to a gene: 12. CDR3 DNA sequence: TGTGCCAGCAGACCCAGACAGGGTTGGAGGACTGAAGCTTTCTTT. As protein: CASRPRQGWRTEAFF.

This clonotype was counted between two and nine times. The chain has TRBV7-2 and TRBJ2-7; 16 nucleotides match TRBD2. Unmatched junction bases numbered 3, after V lost 0 bases and J lost 1 base. The CDR3 extends over 18 amino acids. The germline gives CDR1 SGHTA, CDR2 FQGNSA. The CDR3 nucleotides are TGTGCCAGCAGCTTAGCGGGACTAGCGGGAGGGCCTTCCTACGAGCAGTACTTC. This translates into CASSLAGLAGGPSYEQYF.

The CDR3 bases are TGTGCCAGCAGCCCCCTGTCGGGGTACGCAGATACGCAGTATTTT. It specifies CASSPLSGYADTQYF. This sequence joins TRBV7-2 and TRBJ2-3; D may be TRBD2 (5 bases). Per the germline V gene, CDR1 is SGHTA and CDR2 is FQGNSA. This CDR3 is 15 amino acids long. V was clipped by 5 bases and J by 4 bases, with 16 bases between them.

This clonotype showed up just a few times. The rearrangement joins TRBV5-1 to TRBJ1-5; D may be TRBD1 (5 bases). CDR3 length equals 13 residues. CDR1 and CDR2 from the germline V gene are SGHRS and YFSETQ. The V and J ends lost 5 bases and 6 bases respectively, with 12 bases between them. The CDR3 nucleotides are TGCGCCAGCAGTCCGGAGGGGTTTCAGCCCCAGCATTTT. Protein product: CASSPEGFQPQHF.

This clonotype was observed at least ten times. This chain links TRBV6-2 or TRBV6-3 with TRBJ1-2; possibly TRBD1 for D (6 bases). In germline, CDR1 is MNHEY, CDR2 SVGEGT. The CDR3 spans 12 residues. The V gene lost 8 bases and the J gene lost 6 bases, with 13 bases spanning the gap. The CDR3 spells CASSDRTDGYTF. CDR3 DNA: TGTGCCAGCTCTGACAGGACCGATGGCTACACCTTC.

In its sample, this clonotype was seen a few times. V and J are TRBV2 and TRBJ2-1, with D perhaps TRBD2 (5 bases). The ends were cut back, 1 base at V and 5 bases at J, with 9 bases in the middle. The CDR3 runs 14 residues. Germline assignment: CDR1 SNHLY and CDR2 FYNNEI. Here the CDR3 DNA reads TGTGCCAGCAGTGAAGTCTCCGGGAACAATGAGCAGTTCTTC. Translating gives CASSEVSGNNEQFF. Full variable domain (missing parts from reference TRBV2 and TRBJ2-1): EPEVTQTPSHQVTQMGQEVILRCVPISNHLYFYWYRQILGQKVEFLVSFYNNEISEKSEIFDDQFSVERPDGSNFTLKIRSTKLEDSAMYFCASSEVSGNNEQFFGPGTRLTVL.